This T cell receptor beta chain was sequenced during a study of cytomegalovirus exposure and HLA in healthy donors. For the study at large: The early release's HLA-typed donors yielded approximately 85 million unique TCRs.

Concerning this clone: Its matching antigen is unknown.

This CDR3 is 14 amino acids long. Germline CDR1 reads ENHRY; CDR2 reads SYGVKD. Trimming at V came to 4 bases and at J to 10 bases, leaving 7 bases not matched to a gene. Study-level findings and limits: An analysis done earlier found most TCR beta V segments productive about 90% or about 30% of the time.

Vbeta (60) and Jbeta (13) primers were used in the PCR. Method: immunoSEQ multiplex PCR; TCRdb's copy keeps in-frame clones and lacks some. This repertoire includes tens of thousands of clones. The V gene is TRBV10-3, the J gene TRBJ1-6; TRBD1 matches 7 bases. The sequenced sample consisted of PBMCs. This TCR was sampled from a woman in her sixties in good health and CMV-seronegative. CDR3 residues: CAISVSPGGSPLHF. In nucleotides, the CDR3 is TGTGCCATCAGTGTATCCCCAGGGGGATCACCCCTCCACTTT.